These T cell receptor beta chains were read from a single sample in a study of blood T cell repertoires in COVID-19. Sequenced by immunoSEQ multiplex PCR; TCRdb stores in-frame clones only, minus some. The sample yields 40,000 or so clones, about 85% seen once. Sequenced material: peripheral blood. Receptors originate from a human donor in a cohort sampled during active COVID-19. Each CDR3 is given with its conserved first and last residue. The order of the fields is J gene, clone size, V gene, D gene, CDR3 length, CDR3 protein, CDR3 DNA. The D gene is left open where the match is weak. Part of the rows lack a size; the others show once, few, many or a class for expanded clones.

>TRBJ2-5|-|TRBV7-9|TRBD2|15
CASSLAGTRKETQYF
TGTGCCAGCAGCTTAGCTGGGACTAGGAAGGAGACCCAGTACTTC
>TRBJ2-4|-|TRBV11-1|-|16
CASSLGLGGNQNIQYF
TGTGCCAGCAGCTTAGGGCTTGGGGGGAACCAAAACATTCAGTACTTC
>TRBJ1-1|few|TRBV27|-|13
CASSFAGNTEAFF
TGTGCCAGCAGTTTTGCAGGGAACACTGAAGCTTTCTTT
>TRBJ1-2|-|TRBV6-5|-|13
CASSKDSNYGYTF
TGTGCCAGCAGCAAGGACAGCAACTATGGCTACACCTTC
>TRBJ2-7|-|TRBV19|-|15
CASSIPNRAAYEQYF
TGTGCCAGTAGTATCCCCAACAGGGCCGCCTACGAGCAGTACTTC
>TRBJ1-4|-|TRBV4-1|TRBD1|14
CASSLRQGNEKLFF
TGCGCCAGCAGCCTTCGACAGGGGAATGAAAAACTGTTTTTT
>TRBJ2-1|-|TRBV18|TRBD2|15
CASSPLAVSYNEQFF
TGTGCCAGCTCACCCCTAGCGGTCTCCTACAATGAGCAGTTCTTC
>TRBJ2-5|-|TRBV6-5|-|14
CASRLTDSQETQYF
TGTGCCAGCAGACTTACGGACAGCCAAGAGACCCAGTACTTC
>TRBJ2-1|-|TRBV4-1|TRBD1|16
CASSQVPGQGYNEQFF
TGCGCCAGCAGCCAAGTACCGGGACAGGGTTACAATGAGCAGTTCTTC
>TRBJ2-2|once|TRBV21-1|-|16
CASSKGWAGNTGELFF
TGTGCCAGCAGCAAAGGTTGGGCAGGGAACACCGGGGAGCTGTTTTTT
>TRBJ2-7|-|TRBV9|-|13
CASSPQTSNEQYF
TGTGCCAGCAGCCCCCAGACTAGTAACGAGCAGTACTTC
>TRBJ2-7|-|TRBV5-1|TRBD2|15
CASSFGGTRTYEQYF
TGCGCCAGCAGCTTCGGTGGGACTAGGACCTACGAGCAGTACTTC
>TRBJ2-5|-|TRBV5-1|-|15
CASSLAGFQQETQYF
TGCGCCAGCAGCTTGGCCGGGTTCCAACAAGAGACCCAGTACTTC